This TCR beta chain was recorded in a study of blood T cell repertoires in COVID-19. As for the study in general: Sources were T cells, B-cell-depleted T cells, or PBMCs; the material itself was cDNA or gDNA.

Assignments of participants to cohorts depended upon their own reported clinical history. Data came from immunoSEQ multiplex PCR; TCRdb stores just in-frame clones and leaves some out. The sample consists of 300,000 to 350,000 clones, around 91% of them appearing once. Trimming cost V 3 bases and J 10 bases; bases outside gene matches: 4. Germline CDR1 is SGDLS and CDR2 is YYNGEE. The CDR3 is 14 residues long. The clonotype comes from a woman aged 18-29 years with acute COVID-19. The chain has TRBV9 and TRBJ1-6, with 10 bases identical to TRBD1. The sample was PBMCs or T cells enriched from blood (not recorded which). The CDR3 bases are TGTGCCAGCAGCGGACAGGGGGCGGGCTCACCCCTCCACTTT. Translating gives CASSGQGAGSPLHF.